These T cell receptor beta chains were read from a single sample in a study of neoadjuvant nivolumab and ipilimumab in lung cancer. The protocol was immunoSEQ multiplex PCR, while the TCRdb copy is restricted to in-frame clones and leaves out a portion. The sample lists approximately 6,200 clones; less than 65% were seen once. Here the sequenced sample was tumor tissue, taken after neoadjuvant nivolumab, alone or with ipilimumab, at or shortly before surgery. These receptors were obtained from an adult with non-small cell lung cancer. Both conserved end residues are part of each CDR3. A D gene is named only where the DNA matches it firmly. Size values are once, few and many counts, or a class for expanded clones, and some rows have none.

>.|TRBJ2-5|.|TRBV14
TGTGCCAGCAGCCTAGGGAGTTTCCAAGAGACCCAGTACTTC
CASSLGSFQETQYF
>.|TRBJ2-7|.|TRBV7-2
TGTGCCAGCAGCACGGGACTGCTCTACGAGGAGCAGTACTTC
CASSTGLLYEEQYF
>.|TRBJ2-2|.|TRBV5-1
TGCGCCAGCAGCTCCAACACCGGGGAGCTGTTTTTT
CASSSNTGELFF
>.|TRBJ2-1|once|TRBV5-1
TGCGCCAGCAGCTTGGCTGCCTCGGGGCAGCAGTTCTTC
CASSLAASGQQFF
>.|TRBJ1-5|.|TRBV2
TGTGCCAGCATGGGCAGGGAGGGCAATCAGCCCCAGCATTTT
CASMGREGNQPQHF
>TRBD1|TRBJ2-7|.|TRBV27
TGTGCCAGCAGTTTCCGAGACAGGGGGCCTTACGAGCAGTACTTC
CASSFRDRGPYEQYF
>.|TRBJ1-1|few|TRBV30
TGTGCCTGCCGAGCCGGAACTTACACTGAAGCTTTCTTT
CACRAGTYTEAFF
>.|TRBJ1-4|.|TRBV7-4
TGTGCCAGCAGCTTTCGGGCTGTGGATGAAAAACTGTTTTTT
CASSFRAVDEKLFF
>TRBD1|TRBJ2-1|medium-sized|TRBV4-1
TGCGCCAGCAGCCAAACTCCGGGACAGATGACTTCCTATGAGCAGTTCTTC
CASSQTPGQMTSYEQFF
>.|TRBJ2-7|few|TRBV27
TGTGCCAGCAGTTTGGGTAGCCTAACCTACGAGCAGTACTTC
CASSLGSLTYEQYF
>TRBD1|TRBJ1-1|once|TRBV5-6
TGTGCCAGCAGCCCGCGACAGGGGTTGGCTTTCTTT
CASSPRQGLAFF
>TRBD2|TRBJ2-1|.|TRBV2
TGTGCCAGCCTGGCTGAGCGGGAGGTCTTCGGTGAGCAGTTCTTC
CASLAEREVFGEQFF
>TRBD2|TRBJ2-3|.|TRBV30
TGTGCCTGGCAGAATAGCGGGAACACAGATACGCAGTATTTT
CAWQNSGNTDTQYF
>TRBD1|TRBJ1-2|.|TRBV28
TGTGCCAGCAGATCGGGACAGGTGATAGGCTACACCTTC
CASRSGQVIGYTF
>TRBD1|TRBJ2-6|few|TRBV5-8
TGTGCCAGCAGTACAGGGGGCTCTGGGGCCAACGTCCTGACTTTC
CASSTGGSGANVLTF
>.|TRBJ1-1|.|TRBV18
TGTGCCAGCTCGCCGCGAGGTGAATCCACTGAAGCTTTCTTT
CASSPRGESTEAFF
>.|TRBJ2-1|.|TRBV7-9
TGTGCCAGCAGCTACACCCCAGAACTGTTGAAGCAGTTCTTC
CASSYTPELLKQFF
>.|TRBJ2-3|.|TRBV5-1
TGCGCCAGCAGCTTGGGTTCGGGAGGCACAGATACGCAGTATTTT
CASSLGSGGTDTQYF
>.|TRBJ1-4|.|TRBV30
TGTGCCTGGAGTGTAGCAGGGGTGAAGGGAAAACTGTTTTTT
CAWSVAGVKGKLFF
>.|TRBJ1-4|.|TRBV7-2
TGTGCCAGCAGCCCGCATACAACTAATGAAAAACTGTTTTTT
CASSPHTTNEKLFF
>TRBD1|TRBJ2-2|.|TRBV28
TGTGCCAGCAGTTCGCGGACAGGGACGAACACCGGGGAGCTGTTTTTT
CASSSRTGTNTGELFF
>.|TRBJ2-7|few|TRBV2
TGTGCCAGCAGGACTGGGGGCCTTACCTACGAGCAGTACTTC
CASRTGGLTYEQYF
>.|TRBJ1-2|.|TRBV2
TGTGCCAGCAGTGAAAACCCGGGACAAGGAGATGGCTACACCTTC
CASSENPGQGDGYTF
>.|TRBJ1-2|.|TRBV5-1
TGCGCCAGCAGCTCGGGGGGACGTGGCTATGGCTACACCTTC
CASSSGGRGYGYTF
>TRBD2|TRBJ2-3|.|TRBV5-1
TGCGCCAGCAGCCAAACCCTAGCGGGAGGGCTCACAGATACGCAGTATTTT
CASSQTLAGGLTDTQYF
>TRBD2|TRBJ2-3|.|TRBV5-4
TGTGCCAGCAGCCCGGGACTAGCGGGAGGGAGGGGCACAGATACGCAGTATTTT
CASSPGLAGGRGTDTQYF
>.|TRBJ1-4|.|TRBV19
TGTGCCAGTAGTACCGGGTCGACCGCCGGGGAAAAACTGTTTTTT
CASSTGSTAGEKLFF
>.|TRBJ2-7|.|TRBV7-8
TGTGCCAGCAGCTTAGAGGATCCAGGCGGCTATGGGGTGCAGTACTTC
CASSLEDPGGYGVQYF
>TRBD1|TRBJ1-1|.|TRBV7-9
TGTGCCAGCAGCTCCACAGGGGGGCCGCCGAACACTGAAGCTTTCTTT
CASSSTGGPPNTEAFF
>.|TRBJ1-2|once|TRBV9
TGTGCCAGCAGCGTCCCGGGGAGGTCCGCCTATGGCTACACCTTC
CASSVPGRSAYGYTF
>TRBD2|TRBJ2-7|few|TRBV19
TGTGCCAGTAGTATAGAGGCGGGAGTGGCCTACGAGCAGTACTTC
CASSIEAGVAYEQYF
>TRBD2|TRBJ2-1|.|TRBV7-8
TGTGCCAGCAGAGGTAGCGGGAGCCGGAGGGTCTACAATGAGCAGTTCTTC
CASRGSGSRRVYNEQFF
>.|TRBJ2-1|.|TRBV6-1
TGTGCCAGCAGTGAGTTCGGGGGCGGAAGGGAGCAGTTCTTC
CASSEFGGGREQFF
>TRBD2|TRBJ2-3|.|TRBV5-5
TGTGCCAGCAGCCGGGGACTAGCGGGGGGAAGCACAGATACGCAGTATTTT
CASSRGLAGGSTDTQYF
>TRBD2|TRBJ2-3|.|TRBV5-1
TGCGCCAGCAGCTTGGCTAGCGGGAGGGCAGATACGCAGTATTTT
CASSLASGRADTQYF
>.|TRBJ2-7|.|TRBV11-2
TGTGCCAGCAGCTTATATGGAAGCTCCTACGAGCAGTACTTC
CASSLYGSSYEQYF
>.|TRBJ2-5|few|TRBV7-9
TGTGCCAGCAGCTTAGTTTACGAGGGCCCATCGAAGACCCAGTACTTC
CASSLVYEGPSKTQYF
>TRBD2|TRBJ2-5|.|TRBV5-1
TGCGCCAGCAGCTTGGCGCTAGCGGGAGTAACGCGGGAGACCCAGTACTTC
CASSLALAGVTRETQYF
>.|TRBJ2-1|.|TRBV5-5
TGTGCCAGCAGCTTGGACAGTGTCGGATACAATGAGCAGTTCTTC
CASSLDSVGYNEQFF
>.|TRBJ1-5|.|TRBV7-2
TGTGCCAGCAGCTTAGGGGTGATTCGGGGCAATCAGCCCCAGCATTTT
CASSLGVIRGNQPQHF
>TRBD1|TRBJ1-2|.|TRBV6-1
TGTGCCAGCAGCGCCGGGGACAGGGTTATTGGCTACACCTTC
CASSAGDRVIGYTF
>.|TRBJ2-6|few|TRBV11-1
TGTGCCAGCAGCTTAGCGCTCCCAGGGACCGGGGCCAACGTCCTGACTTTC
CASSLALPGTGANVLTF
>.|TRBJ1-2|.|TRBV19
TGTGCCAGTAGTGCCGACAGATATGGCTACACCTTC
CASSADRYGYTF
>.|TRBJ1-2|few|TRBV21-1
TGTGCCAGCAGCAACGGGAAAACAGGGGATCGTGGCTACACCTTC
CASSNGKTGDRGYTF
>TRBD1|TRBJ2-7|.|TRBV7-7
TGTGCTAGCAGCTTAGAACACAGGGGTTGGGGAACGGACGAGCAGTACTTC
CASSLEHRGWGTDEQYF
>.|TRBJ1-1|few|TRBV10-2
TGCGCCAGCAGTGGGGGACACTTGAACACTGAAGCTTTCTTT
CASSGGHLNTEAFF
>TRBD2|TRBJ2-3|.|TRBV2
TGTGCCAGCACCCGGGACTACACAGATACGCAGTATTTT
CASTRDYTDTQYF
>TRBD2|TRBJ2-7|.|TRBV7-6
TGTGCCAGCAGCCGCGGAACTAGCGGTCTCTACGAGCAGTACTTC
CASSRGTSGLYEQYF
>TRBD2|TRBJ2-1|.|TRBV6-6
TGTGCCAGCAGCCAAGTGGGACTAGCGGGAAATGAGCAGTTCTTC
CASSQVGLAGNEQFF